These T cell receptor beta chains were read from a single sample in a study of CD8 T cells in Susac syndrome. A single record per CDR3 protein comes from TCRdb applying MiXCR to the immunoSEQ multiplex PCR reads. The sample has about 150,000 distinct CDR3 sequences, around 90% seen once; the top ten hold 0.065% to 0.085%. The sample comprised CD4+ T cells from PBMCs. The receptors originated from a human donor in good health. CDR3s include the opening cysteine and the closing phenylalanine or tryptophan. A D gene is named only where the DNA matches it firmly. Where a row states a size, it is once, few, many or the class of an expanded clone; other rows omit it.

>18|TRBD2|NA|TRBV4-2|TRBJ2-2
CASSQYSGSRSSTGELFF
TGTGCCAGCAGCCAATATAGCGGGAGTCGATCCAGCACCGGGGAGCTGTTTTTT
>12|NA|NA|TRBV27|TRBJ1-1
CASRGYHTEAFF
TGTGCCAGCAGGGGGTATCACACTGAAGCTTTCTTT
>13|TRBD1|NA|TRBV29-1|TRBJ1-5
CSVAQGESQPQHF
TGCAGCGTTGCACAGGGGGAGAGTCAGCCCCAGCATTTT
>14|TRBD1|NA|TRBV20-1|TRBJ2-7
CSAPLAQGAGEQYF
TGCAGTGCCCCCCTTGCCCAGGGGGCAGGTGAGCAGTACTTC
>15|NA|NA|TRBV5-6|TRBJ1-5
CASSSGTPNRQPQHF
TGTGCCAGCAGCTCCGGGACGCCGAATCGGCAGCCCCAGCATTTT
>12|TRBD2|NA|TRBV20-1|TRBJ2-7
CSPSGGDYEQYF
TGCAGTCCTTCGGGGGGGGACTACGAGCAGTACTTC
>15|NA|NA|TRBV20-1|TRBJ1-6
CSAMGRGGYNSPLHF
TGCAGTGCTATGGGTAGGGGAGGCTATAATTCACCCCTCCACTTT
>15|NA|NA|TRBV11-2|TRBJ2-7
CASSFGGSRTYEQYF
TGTGCCAGCAGCTTTGGAGGGAGCCGAACCTACGAGCAGTACTTC
>12|NA|NA|TRBV6-2/TRBV6-3|TRBJ2-1
CASSYAYNEQFF
TGTGCCAGCAGTTACGCGTACAATGAGCAGTTCTTC
>14|NA|once|TRBV12-3/TRBV12-4|TRBJ1-2
CASIVRGINYGYTF
TGTGCCAGCATCGTTAGGGGGATCAACTATGGCTACACCTTC
>13|TRBD2|once|TRBV29-1|TRBJ2-7
CYLIGGGAYEQYF
TGCTACTTGATAGGCGGGGGGGCCTACGAGCAGTACTTC
>13|NA|NA|TRBV29-1|TRBJ2-5
CSVRRTLQETQYF
TGCAGCGTGCGACGGACACTCCAAGAGACCCAGTACTTC
>16|NA|NA|TRBV5-6|TRBJ1-4
CASTTRVWDTREKLFF
TGTGCCAGCACTACCCGAGTATGGGACACGCGAGAAAAACTGTTTTTT
>15|TRBD2|once|TRBV12-3/TRBV12-4|TRBJ2-7
CASRAGSGGSGEQYF
TGTGCCAGCAGGGCAGGGAGCGGGGGGTCTGGCGAGCAGTACTTC
>14|NA|NA|TRBV10-3|TRBJ1-1
CAISELGTSTEAFF
TGTGCCATCAGTGAACTGGGGACATCCACTGAAGCTTTCTTT
>13|TRBD2|NA|TRBV4-2|TRBJ2-4
CASYSGRGDIQYF
TGTGCCAGCTACAGCGGGAGAGGGGACATTCAGTACTTC
>14|TRBD1|NA|TRBV20-1|TRBJ1-3
CSAEGASDGNTIYF
TGCAGTGCCGAGGGGGCCTCTGATGGAAACACCATATATTTT
>14|NA|NA|TRBV21-1|TRBJ2-4
CASSKTGAKNIQYF
TGTGCCAGCAGCAAAACAGGAGCCAAAAACATTCAGTACTTC
>15|NA|NA|TRBV28|TRBJ2-5
CASSVGRVSLETQYF
TGTGCCAGCAGTGTTGGGCGGGTGTCTTTAGAGACCCAGTACTTC
>14|NA|once|TRBV6-5|TRBJ1-1
CASSFLWKNTEAFF
TGTGCCAGCAGTTTCCTGTGGAAGAACACTGAAGCTTTCTTT
>12|NA|NA|TRBV20-1|TRBJ1-2
CSAHRVGYGYTF
TGCAGTGCCCACAGGGTTGGGTATGGCTACACCTTC
>15|NA|NA|TRBV15|TRBJ1-1
CATSRGVAVNTEAFF
TGTGCCACCAGCAGAGGAGTGGCGGTGAACACTGAAGCTTTCTTT
>15|TRBD2|NA|TRBV7-3|TRBJ2-5
CASSLTGTREETQYF
TGTGCCAGCAGCTTAACCGGGACTAGGGAAGAGACCCAGTACTTC
>17|TRBD2|NA|TRBV2|TRBJ2-1
CASSVGGTSGVYNEQFF
TGTGCCAGCAGTGTAGGGGGGACTAGCGGGGTTTACAATGAGCAGTTCTTC
>13|NA|once|TRBV2|TRBJ1-4
CASTKETNEKLFF
TGTGCCAGCACTAAGGAAACTAATGAAAAACTGTTTTTT
>14|TRBD1|NA|TRBV5-1|TRBJ1-2
CASSSGQVNYGYTF
TGCGCCAGCAGCTCAGGACAGGTTAACTATGGCTACACCTTC
>18|NA|once|TRBV21-1|TRBJ1-5
CASSKDETRNYSNQPQHF
TGTGCCAGCAGCAAAGACGAGACACGAAATTATAGCAATCAGCCCCAGCATTTT
>14|TRBD2|NA|TRBV5-1|TRBJ2-7
CASSRGGEAYEQYF
TGCGCCAGCAGCCGGGGGGGAGAAGCCTACGAGCAGTACTTC
>18|TRBD2|NA|TRBV11-2|TRBJ2-2
CASSLELAGGLNTGELFF
TGTGCCAGCAGCTTAGAACTAGCGGGAGGGCTGAACACCGGGGAGCTGTTTTTT
>14|TRBD1|NA|TRBV6-1|TRBJ1-1
CASIIGTAAPRAFF
TGTGCCAGCATCATCGGGACAGCCGCTCCGAGAGCTTTCTTT
>11|NA|NA|TRBV2|TRBJ2-1
CASSADNEQFF
TGTGCCAGCAGTGCAGACAATGAGCAGTTCTTC
>15|TRBD1|NA|TRBV10-3|TRBJ2-7
CAISESKGRGYEQYF
TGTGCCATCAGTGAGTCGAAGGGCAGGGGGTACGAGCAGTACTTC
>15|TRBD1|once|TRBV25-1|TRBJ2-2
CASTGTGGDTGELFF
TGTGCCAGCACTGGGACAGGGGGCGACACCGGGGAGCTGTTTTTT
>13|NA|NA|TRBV3-1|TRBJ2-5
CASSQVRQETQYF
TGTGCCAGCAGCCAAGTCCGGCAAGAGACCCAGTACTTC
>16|NA|once|TRBV7-2|TRBJ1-3
CASSLEAERAGNTIYF
TGTGCCAGCAGCTTAGAAGCAGAAAGGGCTGGAAACACCATATATTTT
>17|TRBD2|NA|TRBV20-1|TRBJ2-5
CSARPLLGLAGEETQYF
TGCAGTGCTAGACCGCTCCTGGGACTAGCGGGGGAAGAGACCCAGTACTTC
>14|TRBD2|NA|TRBV20-1|TRBJ2-1
CSAFQTGTSREQFF
TGCAGTGCTTTTCAAACCGGGACTAGTCGCGAGCAGTTCTTC
>15|NA|NA|TRBV2|TRBJ1-6
CASTRTGMGNSPLHF
TGTGCCAGCACGCGAACAGGGATGGGGAATTCACCCCTCCACTTT
>14|NA|NA|TRBV4-1|TRBJ2-5
CASSEAGVRETQYF
TGCGCCAGCAGCGAGGCCGGGGTCCGGGAGACCCAGTACTTC
>14|NA|NA|TRBV29-1|TRBJ1-2
CSVEATRGGYGYTF
TGCAGCGTTGAAGCGACCAGGGGCGGTTATGGCTACACCTTC
>19|NA|NA|TRBV6-4|TRBJ1-5
CASSDVEGTGTYSNQPQHF
TGTGCCAGCAGTGACGTAGAGGGAACAGGGACTTATAGCAATCAGCCCCAGCATTTT
>16|NA|NA|TRBV18|TRBJ2-6
CASSGSVGAGANVLTF
TGTGCCAGCTCGGGGAGTGTAGGGGCTGGGGCCAACGTCCTGACTTTC
>12|NA|NA|TRBV3-1|TRBJ2-2
CASSRGLSRLFF
TGTGCCAGCAGCCGAGGACTATCCCGGCTGTTTTTT
>13|NA|NA|TRBV5-1|TRBJ1-1
CASRSSAASEAFF
TGCGCCAGCAGGTCGTCGGCAGCCTCGGAAGCTTTCTTT
>15|NA|NA|TRBV7-8|TRBJ1-2
CASSLAQGSNYGYTF
TGTGCCAGCAGCTTAGCCCAGGGCAGCAACTATGGCTACACCTTC
>15|TRBD2|NA|TRBV9|TRBJ2-3
CASSVGLAVSDTQYF
TGTGCCAGCAGCGTAGGACTAGCGGTTTCAGATACGCAGTATTTT
>14|NA|NA|TRBV28|TRBJ1-3
CASSLASRGDTIYF
TGTGCCAGCAGTTTAGCTTCCAGGGGTGACACCATATATTTT
>10|NA|NA|TRBV6-5|TRBJ1-1
CATHSNGAFF
TGTGCCACCCACTCTAATGGGGCTTTCTTT
>15|TRBD1|NA|TRBV7-2|TRBJ2-7
CASSLEGQGFHEQYF
TGTGCCAGCAGCTTAGAGGGACAGGGTTTCCACGAGCAGTACTTC
>12|NA|NA|TRBV28|TRBJ1-1
CATGGFYTEAFF
TGTGCCACGGGGGGTTTCTACACTGAAGCTTTCTTT
>13|TRBD2|NA|TRBV29-1|TRBJ2-7
CSVDGGGTYEQYF
TGCAGCGTTGACGGCGGGGGAACCTACGAGCAGTACTTC
>16|NA|NA|TRBV5-6|TRBJ2-3
CASSSGATWFTDTQYF
TGTGCCAGCTCCTCCGGGGCGACGTGGTTCACAGATACGCAGTATTTT
>16|TRBD1|NA|TRBV5-1|TRBJ2-3
CASSLAGTGGPDTQYF
TGCGCCAGCAGCTTGGCCGGGACAGGGGGCCCAGATACGCAGTATTTT
>14|TRBD1|NA|TRBV19|TRBJ2-7
CASSVDRVPYEQYF
TGTGCCAGTAGTGTTGACAGGGTGCCCTACGAGCAGTACTTC
>16|TRBD2|once|TRBV29-1|TRBJ2-1
CSTSLAGGSLYNEQFF
TGCAGCACATCCCTAGCGGGGGGTTCCCTTTACAATGAGCAGTTCTTC